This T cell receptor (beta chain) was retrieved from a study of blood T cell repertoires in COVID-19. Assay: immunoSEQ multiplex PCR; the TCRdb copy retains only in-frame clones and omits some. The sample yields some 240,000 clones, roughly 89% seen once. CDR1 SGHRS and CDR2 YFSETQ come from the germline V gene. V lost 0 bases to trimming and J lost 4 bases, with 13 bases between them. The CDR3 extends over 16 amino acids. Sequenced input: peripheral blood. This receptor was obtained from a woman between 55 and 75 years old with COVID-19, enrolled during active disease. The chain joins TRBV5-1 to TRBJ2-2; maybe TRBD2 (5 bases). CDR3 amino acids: CASSLEPGLRTGELFF. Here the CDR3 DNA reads TGCGCCAGCAGCTTGGAACCGGGGTTACGCACCGGGGAGCTGTTTTTT.